This T cell receptor beta chain derives from a study of T cells in Graves' hyperthyroidism and ophthalmopathy. Study results and caveats: Most thyroid-expanded clonotypes above 0.001 were also found in blood.

Ten or more counts support this clonotype. Its target is unknown. From germline, CDR1 is DFQATT and CDR2 SNEGSKA (reference sequence). V lost 4 bases and J lost 7; bases outside the gene matches: 6. The length of the CDR3 is 14 residues. Amplification of TCR beta CDR3 regions was performed using RNA transcripts as template. The HTBI set primed first-round TCR CDR3 RT-PCR. TCRdb analysed the multiplex PCR reads with MiXCR anew, one entry per CDR3 protein. The sample includes 750,000 to 950,000 distinct CDR3 sequences, 38% of them seen just once. Graves' hyperthyroidism qualified as stable when ophthalmopathy did not progress within 18 months. Uncontrolled infection, other autoimmune disease, pregnancy or lactation barred patients from enrollment.

The chain has TRBV20-1 and TRBJ1-4; 10 bases are a match to TRBD1. This receptor was identified in a man aged 18 to 30 with Graves' hyperthyroidism. Material: blood. CDR3 region: CSATRQGAVEKLFF. DNA for the CDR3: TGCAGTGCTACCCGACAGGGGGCAGTTGAAAAACTGTTTTTT.